Sequencing of this T cell receptor beta chain was carried out in a study of cytomegalovirus exposure and HLA in healthy donors. Background on the study: From some 190 million T cells, an earlier analysis saw 117 million unique TCR beta sequences. Study-level results: A few CMV-associated chains proved CMV antigen-specific in vitro.

On this clone: The antigen is undetermined.

Amplification used 60 Vbeta primers and 13 Jbeta primers. Using immunoSEQ multiplex PCR, the repertoire was profiled, and TCRdb retains in-frame clones only, with some absent. This table holds just over 150,000 clones, approximately 84% found once. The sequenced material came from PBMCs. This sequence originates from a woman aged 18-29 years in good health and CMV-seronegative.

The CDR3 DNA sequence: TGCGCCAGCAGCTTACTCACAGGGGGCAACTATGGCTACACCTTC. Protein sequence: CASSLLTGGNYGYTF. The gene calls are TRBV5-1 and TRBJ1-2; TRBD1 agrees at 9 bases. There are 15 residues in the CDR3. Germline V gene data show CDR1 as SGHRS and CDR2 as YFSETQ. J was trimmed by 2 bases and V by 2 bases; bases with no gene match: 4.